These 26 T cell receptor beta chains were all obtained from the same sample, sequenced in a study of somatic mutations in cytotoxic T cells in rheumatoid arthritis. Here immunoSEQ multiplex PCR was the method, and the copy in TCRdb shows in-frame clones only, minus some. The sample holds under 9,500 clones; roughly nine tenths are singletons and the top ten take 26%. The sample was CD8+ T cells sorted from blood. The receptors derive from a woman in her 70s with rheumatoid arthritis.

J is TRBJ1-1 and V is TRBV27; unclear D gene. This CDR3 has 13 amino acids. Germline values: CDR1 MNHEY, CDR2 SMNVEV (reference sequence). Deletions cut 5 bases from V and 1 base from J, with 8 bases between. The CDR3 sequence is CASSISGNTEAFF. In nucleotides, the CDR3 is TGTGCCAGCAGTATTTCGGGGAACACTGAAGCTTTCTTT.

This clone was counted a single time. V usage is TRBV11-2 and J usage is TRBJ1-4; D not resolved. The CDR3 loop spans 15 amino acids. Trimming cost V 5 bases and J 7 bases, with 17 bases left between them. Germline CDR1 SGHAT, CDR2 FQNNGV. This CDR3 is CASSPRPGVSEKLFF. The DNA of the CDR3 is TGTGCCAGCAGCCCCAGACCCGGGGTTAGTGAAAAACTGTTTTTT.

This clone was recorded once. V is TRBV11-2 and J is TRBJ2-1; tentative D call: TRBD2 (5 bases). V was cut by 3 bases and J by 4 bases, with 7 bases left in between. CDR1 SGHAT and CDR2 FQNNGV come from the germline V gene. The length of the CDR3 is 13 residues. CDR3 sequence (DNA): TGTGCCAGCAGCTTCAGCGGATACAATGAGCAGTTCTTC. It codes for CASSFSGYNEQFF.

The rearrangement uses TRBV7-6 and TRBJ2-5; possibly TRBD2 for D (7 bases). The CDR3 is 13 residues long. Trimming cost V 11 bases and J 0 bases, with 13 bases left between them. Germline loops: CDR1 SGHVS, CDR2 FNYEAQ. This chain's CDR3 is CAGGGQNQETQYF. The CDR3 DNA reads as TGTGCCGGGGGGGGGCAGAACCAAGAGACCCAGTACTTC.

The rearrangement joins TRBV5-1 to TRBJ2-1, with D maybe TRBD2 (6 bases). Germline V CDR1 and CDR2: SGHRS, YFSETQ. The CDR3 is 14 residues long. The ends were cut back, 4 bases at V and 6 bases at J, with 14 bases in the middle. CDR3 amino acids: CASSTSGSGNEQFF. In DNA form, the CDR3 reads TGCGCCAGCAGCACAAGCGGGTCCGGCAATGAGCAGTTCTTC.

The chain joins TRBV28 to TRBJ1-5; the D gene is possibly TRBD1 (5 bases). The CDR3 has 13 amino acids. Germline loops: CDR1 MDHEN, CDR2 SYDVKM. The germline V and J ends were trimmed by 6 bases and 8 bases, with 14 bases remaining between them. DNA for the CDR3: TGTGCCAGCAGCCCCGCAGGGCCGAAGCCCCAGCATTTT. Amino acids: CASSPAGPKPQHF.

The V and J genes are TRBV6-1 and TRBJ2-5; D not certain. V was trimmed by 8 bases and J by 4 bases, leaving 14 bases between them. Germline loops: CDR1 MNHNS, CDR2 SASEGT. The CDR3 is 13 amino acids. The CDR3 sequence: CASHEIARETQYF. CDR3 coding DNA: TGTGCCAGCCATGAGATAGCTCGAGAGACCCAGTACTTC.

The chain joins TRBV5-1 to TRBJ2-7; TRBD1 agrees at 12 bases. This CDR3 is 15 amino acids long. With 4 bases clipped from V and 3 bases from J, the junction kept 5 bases outside the gene matches. From germline, CDR1 is SGHRS and CDR2 YFSETQ. CDR3 in DNA: TGCGCCAGCAGCGCCGGGACAGGGGGCTTCTACGAGCAGTACTTC. Its translation is CASSAGTGGFYEQYF.

This chain uses TRBV7-9 with TRBJ2-7; D remains ambiguous. Germline values: CDR1 SEHNR, CDR2 FQNEAQ (reference sequence). The CDR3 consists of 16 residues. V lost 4 bases and J lost 0, with 16 bases in between. The CDR3 DNA sequence: TGTGCCAGCAGCTCCTCACTGTTTAGCTACTCCTACGAGCAGTACTTC. Protein product: CASSSSLFSYSYEQYF.

V and J are TRBV19 and TRBJ2-5, with TRBD2 matching over 9 bases. Germline V gene sequence: CDR1 LNHDA, CDR2 SQIVND (reference sequence). V shed 5 bases, J shed 3 bases, and the junction held 7 bases outside the gene matches. The CDR3 extends over 15 amino acids. CDR3 nucleotide sequence: TGTGCCAGTAGTCCCGGCGCTAGCGGGGAAGAGACCCAGTACTTC. Translated, it gives CASSPGASGEETQYF. Supplemented by reference TRBV19 and TRBJ2-5, the full variable domain reads DGGITQSPKYLFRKEGQNVTLSCEQNLNHDAMYWYRQDPGQGLRLIYYSQIVNDFQKGDIAEGYSVSREKKESFPLTVTSAQKNPTAFYLCASSPGASGEETQYFGPGTRLLVL.

CDR3 loop: CASRDRGQGGYTF. CDR3 in DNA: TGTGCCAGCAGGGACAGGGGGCAAGGTGGCTACACCTTC. J is TRBJ1-2 and V is TRBV11-2; the match to TRBD1 covers 11 bases. The CDR3 has 13 residues. V lost 6 bases to trimming and J lost 7 bases; unmatched junction nucleotides: 4. Germline assignment: CDR1 SGHAT and CDR2 FQNNGV.

The V and J genes are TRBV9 and TRBJ2-1; TRBD1 aligns across 8 bases. This CDR3 has 16 amino acids. The J segment lost 2 bases and the V segment lost 4 bases, leaving 8 bases of the junction unmatched. Germline CDR1 is SGDLS and CDR2 is YYNGEE. CDR3 sequence reads: CASSLLEGQAYNEQFF. The DNA of the CDR3 is TGTGCCAGCAGCCTCCTTGAGGGACAGGCCTACAATGAGCAGTTCTTC.

The CDR3 DNA is TGTGCCATCAAAGTTGGCGGAGGGCCCTACGAGCAGTACTTC. Encoded protein: CAIKVGGGPYEQYF. The V gene is TRBV10-3, the J gene TRBJ2-7; possible D gene TRBD2, 6 bases. The CDR3 extends over 14 amino acids. CDR1 and CDR2 (germline): ENHRY, SYGVKD. V lost 7 bases and J lost 2, with 15 bases in between.

V and J are TRBV7-2 and TRBJ2-5, with 10 positions matching TRBD2. V trimming: 0 bases; J trimming: 2 bases; junction bases outside the gene matches: 0. Germline assignment: CDR1 SGHTA and CDR2 FQGNSA. The CDR3 has 15 residues. The DNA of the CDR3 is TGTGCCAGCAGCTTAGCACTAGCGGGGCAAGAGACCCAGTACTTC. It yields the protein CASSLALAGQETQYF.

CDR3 in DNA: TGTGCCAGCAGCGCCGGGACAGGGGGCTACGAGCAGTACTTC. It yields the protein CASSAGTGGYEQYF. This rearrangement joins TRBV9 to TRBJ2-7, with TRBD1 identical over 11 bases. The germline CDR1 and CDR2 sequences are SGDLS and YYNGEE. With V trimmed by 3 bases and J by 3 bases, 2 bases remained unmatched. CDR3 length: 14 residues.

The chain has TRBV6-1 and TRBJ1-3; D not certain. The CDR3 loop spans 16 amino acids. From germline, CDR1 is MNHNS and CDR2 SASEGT. V lost 0 bases and J lost 2, with 11 bases in between. In DNA form, the CDR3 reads TGTGCCAGCAGTGAAGCTGAGGGCGACCCTGGAAACACCATATATTTT. Translating it yields CASSEAEGDPGNTIYF.

The chain is built from TRBV4-1 and TRBJ2-7; D not certain. The V end was cut by 0 bases, the J end by 2 bases, with 2 bases between. The CDR3 is made up of 12 amino acids. CDR1 is MGHRA and CDR2 is YSYEKL in the germline V gene. CDR3 in amino acids: CASSQDTYEQYF. The CDR3 coding sequence is TGCGCCAGCAGCCAAGACACCTACGAGCAGTACTTC.

Only a few counts were recorded for this clone. Written as DNA, the CDR3 is TGTGCCAGCAGCCCGGGAGCGGGTCCCTATGGCTACACCTTC. Encoded protein: CASSPGAGPYGYTF. The genes are TRBV7-6 and TRBJ1-2; D remains unclear. Germline V lookup: CDR1 SGHVS, CDR2 FNYEAQ. Trimming left V 5 bases short and J 4 bases short, with 14 bases between. This CDR3 comprises 14 residues.

The table lists this clone with a count of one. The chain couples TRBV4-3 to TRBJ2-2, with TRBD1 matching over 9 bases. The CDR3 loop spans 15 amino acids. The ends lost 5 bases at V and 7 bases at J; junction bases unmatched: 8. Germline loops: CDR1 LGHNA, CDR2 YSLEER. The chain's CDR3 is CASSADRGGGGELFF. In nucleotides, the CDR3 is TGCGCCAGCAGCGCAGACAGGGGGGGAGGCGGGGAGCTGTTTTTT.

The rearrangement joins TRBV27 to TRBJ1-4; D not certain. The V end lost 2 bases, the J end lost 0 bases, and 13 bases lay between the germline ends. The CDR3 is 17 amino acids. CDR1 and CDR2 (germline): MNHEY, SMNVEV (reference sequence). The CDR3 DNA sequence: TGTGCCAGCAGTTTAATAGGGAGCATTCCAACTAATGAAAAACTGTTTTTT. This sequence encodes CASSLIGSIPTNEKLFF. Full variable domain (missing parts from reference TRBV27 and TRBJ1-4): EAQVTQNPRYLITVTGKKLTVTCSQNMNHEYMSWYRQDPGLGLRQIYYSMNVEVTDKGDVPEGYKVSRKEKRNFPLILESPSPNQTSLYFCASSLIGSIPTNEKLFFGSGTQLSVL.

The gene calls are TRBV11-3 and TRBJ2-7, with D perhaps matching TRBD1 (6 bases). This CDR3 is built from 13 residues. Looked up from germline, CDR1 is SGHNT and CDR2 is YENEEA. Trimming stripped 3 bases from V and 5 bases from J, with 11 bases between. The CDR3 DNA reads TGTGCCAGCAGCTTGGGGCAGGGGAACGAGCAGTACTTC. Translation: CASSLGQGNEQYF. The full variable domain, completed using reference TRBV11-3 and TRBJ2-7, is EAGVVQSPRYKIIEKKQPVAFWCNPISGHNTLYWYLQNLGQGPELLIRYENEEAVDDSQLPKDRFSAERLKGVDSTLKIQPAELGDSAVYLCASSLGQGNEQYFGPGTRLTVT.

The V and J genes are TRBV6-4 and TRBJ2-1; TRBD2 aligns across 12 bases. V dropped 6 bases and J dropped 8; count of bases not matched to a gene: 8. The germline V gene has CDR1 MRHNA and CDR2 SNTAGT. The length of the CDR3 is 15 residues. CDR3 amino acids: CASRGLAGGPDEQFF. CDR3 coding DNA: TGTGCCAGCAGGGGGCTAGCGGGGGGGCCCGATGAGCAGTTCTTC.

The chain couples TRBV21-1 to TRBJ2-5; the tabulated D call, TRBD2, remains unverified against the DNA. TRBV21-1 is assigned pseudogene status. The CDR3 loop spans 17 amino acids. CDR3 sequence (DNA): TGTGCCAGCGAAAATAAGGAGGGGAGGGTACGGCAAGAGACCCAGTACTTC. Its protein product is CASENKEGRVRQETQYF.

The V call is TRBV6-1, the J call TRBJ2-7; D is undetermined. CDR1 MNHNS and CDR2 SASEGT come from the germline V gene. The CDR3 is 12 residues long. V gave up 3 bases and J gave up 3 bases, with 6 bases separating them. Here the CDR3 reads CASSDLFYEQYF. The CDR3 coding sequence is TGTGCCAGCAGTGATCTGTTCTACGAGCAGTACTTC.

The chain has TRBV27 and TRBJ1-2, with TRBD1 matching 9 bases. The CDR3 has 12 residues. J was trimmed by 8 bases and V by 6 bases; bases with no gene match: 4. The germline V gene has CDR1 MNHEY and CDR2 SMNVEV (reference sequence). This CDR3 is CASRRQGGGYTF. CDR3 coding DNA: TGTGCCAGCAGGCGACAGGGGGGGGGCTACACCTTC.

The chain has TRBV29-1 and TRBJ2-1, with D perhaps TRBD1 (6 bases). The CDR3 runs 14 residues. Trimming cost V 3 bases and J 9 bases, with 18 bases left between them. Germline V gene data show CDR1 as SQVTM and CDR2 as ANQGSEA. The CDR3 spells CSVERGLRWAEQFF. The CDR3 nucleotides read TGCAGCGTTGAGAGGGGGTTGCGGTGGGCTGAGCAGTTCTTC.